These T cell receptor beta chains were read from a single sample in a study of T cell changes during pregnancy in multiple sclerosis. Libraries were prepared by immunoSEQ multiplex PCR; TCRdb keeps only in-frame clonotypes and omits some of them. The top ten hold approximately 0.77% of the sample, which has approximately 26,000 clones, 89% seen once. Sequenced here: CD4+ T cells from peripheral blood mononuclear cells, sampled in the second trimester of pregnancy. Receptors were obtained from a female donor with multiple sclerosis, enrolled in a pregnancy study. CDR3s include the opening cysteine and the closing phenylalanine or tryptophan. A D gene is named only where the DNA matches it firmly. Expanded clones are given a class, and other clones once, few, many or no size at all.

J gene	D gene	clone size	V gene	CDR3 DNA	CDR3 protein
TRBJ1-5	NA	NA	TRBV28	TGTGCCAGCAGCCGGGACATACCTAGCAATCAGCCCCAGCATTTT	CASSRDIPSNQPQHF
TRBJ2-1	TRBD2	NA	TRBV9	TGTGCCAGCAGCGCTTCTAGCGGGGGGTACAATGAGCAGTTCTTC	CASSASSGGYNEQFF
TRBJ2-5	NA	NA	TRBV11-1	TGTGCCAGCAGCACAGGTCTCCAAGAGACCCAGTACTTC	CASSTGLQETQYF
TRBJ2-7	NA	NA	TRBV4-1	TGCGCCAGCAGCCCTGTCTTGAGGACTATCGCCGAGCAGTACTTC	CASSPVLRTIAEQYF
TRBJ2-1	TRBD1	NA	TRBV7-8	TGTGCCAGCAGCTGGGACAGGGGCAATGAGCAGTTCTTC	CASSWDRGNEQFF
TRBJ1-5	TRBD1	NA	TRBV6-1	TGTGCCAGCGGTGGACAGGGGGCAGGCCACCCACGAACTCTCAATCAGCCCCAGCATTTT	CASGGQGAGHPRTLNQPQHF
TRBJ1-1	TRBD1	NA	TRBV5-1	TGCGCCAGCAGCTTGGCGGTAGGGGGCTCGGCCACTGAAGCTTTCTTT	CASSLAVGGSATEAFF
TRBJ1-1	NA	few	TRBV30	TGTGCCTGGAGTGTCGCGGTTGTTGGCACTGAAGCTTTCTTT	CAWSVAVVGTEAFF
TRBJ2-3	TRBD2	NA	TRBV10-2	TGCGCCAGCAGTGGACTAGCGGAAGACACAGATACGCAGTATTTT	CASSGLAEDTDTQYF
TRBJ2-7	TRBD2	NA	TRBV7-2	TGTGCCAGCAGCCCGGCCCCGGGACTAGCGGGGTTCTCCGGCTACGAGCAGTACTTC	CASSPAPGLAGFSGYEQYF
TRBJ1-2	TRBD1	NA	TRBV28	TGTGCCAGCTCCCGGGACAGGGGGACCTTTAACTATGGCTACACCTTC	CASSRDRGTFNYGYTF
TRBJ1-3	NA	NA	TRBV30	TGTGCCTGGAGGCGGACGGGATCTTCCTCTGGAAACACCATATATTTT	CAWRRTGSSSGNTIYF
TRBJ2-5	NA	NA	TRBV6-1	TGTGCCAGCAGTAATGACAGGACCGAGACCCAGTACTTC	CASSNDRTETQYF
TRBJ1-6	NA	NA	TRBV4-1	TGCGCCAGCAGCCAAGGGCGACAGTTCGGTTCACCCCTCCACTTT	CASSQGRQFGSPLHF
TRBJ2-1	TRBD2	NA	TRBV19	TGTGCCAGTAGTTTCCGTTCTAGCGGGGGGGTTAATGAGCAGTTCTTC	CASSFRSSGGVNEQFF
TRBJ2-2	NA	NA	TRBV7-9	TGTGCCAGCAGCAACACTCAGGCCGGGGAGCTGTTTTTT	CASSNTQAGELFF
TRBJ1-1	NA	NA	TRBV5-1	TGCGCCAGCAGCTTGGCAGGACAGAACACTGAAGCTTTCTTT	CASSLAGQNTEAFF
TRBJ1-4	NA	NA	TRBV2	TGTGCCAGCAACGGACAGCCTAATGAAAAACTGTTTTTT	CASNGQPNEKLFF
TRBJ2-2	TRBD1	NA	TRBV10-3	TGTGCCATCAGACCCGGGACAGGCACCGGGGAGCTGTTTTTT	CAIRPGTGTGELFF
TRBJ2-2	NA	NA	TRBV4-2	TGTGCCAGCAGCCCCCGGGGTGGCACCGGGGAGCTGTTTTTT	CASSPRGGTGELFF
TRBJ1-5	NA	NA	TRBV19	TGTGCCAGTAGTCAACTGCTTGGTTTCGGCAATCAGCCCCAGCATTTT	CASSQLLGFGNQPQHF
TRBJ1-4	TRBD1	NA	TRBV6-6	TGTGCCAGCAAAGAAGCCGGACAGGGGAGAGAAAAACTGTTTTTT	CASKEAGQGREKLFF
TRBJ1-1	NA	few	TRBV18	TGTGCCAGCTCACCAGGAGGGGACACTGAAGCTTTCTTT	CASSPGGDTEAFF
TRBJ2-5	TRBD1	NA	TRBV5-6	TGTGCCAGCAGCTACGGACAGGGCTCGGCCCAGTACTTC	CASSYGQGSAQYF
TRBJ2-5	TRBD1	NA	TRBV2	TGTGCCAGCTGGGGACAGGACCAAGAGACCCAGTACTTC	CASWGQDQETQYF
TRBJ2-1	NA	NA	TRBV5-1	TGCGCCAGCAGCTTTTCACCGGGGGGCGAAACAGGGCAGTTCTTC	CASSFSPGGETGQFF
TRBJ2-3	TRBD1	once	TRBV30	TGTGCCTGGAGTGCCCTCTCCGGGACAGGGGGCGCTGGAGATACGCAGTATTTT	CAWSALSGTGGAGDTQYF
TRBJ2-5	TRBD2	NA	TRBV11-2	TGTGCCAGCAGCTTAGGCGGGACTAGCGGGGAGCGGGGGACCCAGTACTTC	CASSLGGTSGERGTQYF
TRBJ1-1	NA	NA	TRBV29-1	TGCAGCCTGAGGTGGGGCAGGGCGAGCGCTGAAGCTTTCTTT	CSLRWGRASAEAFF
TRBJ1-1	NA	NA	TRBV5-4	TGTGCCAGCAGCCCTGGAGGTATTCGGGTGAACACTGAAGCTTTCTTT	CASSPGGIRVNTEAFF
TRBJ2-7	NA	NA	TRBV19	TGTGCCAGTAGGACCACGGCAGGACACGGAGCCGACGAGCAGTACTTC	CASRTTAGHGADEQYF
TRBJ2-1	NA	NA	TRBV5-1	TGCGCCAGCACCTTTAGCGGCTCCTACAATGAGCAGTTCTTC	CASTFSGSYNEQFF
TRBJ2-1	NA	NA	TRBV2	TGTGCCAGCAGTGAAACTTTCGCGGGGCCGGAGCAGTTCTTC	CASSETFAGPEQFF
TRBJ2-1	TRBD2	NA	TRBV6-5	TGTGCCAGCAGTTACACCTCAGGACTAGCGGGGAAGCAGTTCTTC	CASSYTSGLAGKQFF
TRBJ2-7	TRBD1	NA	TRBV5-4	TGTGCCAGCAGCTTGGCCGCCGGGACAGAGACCTACGAGCAGTACTTC	CASSLAAGTETYEQYF
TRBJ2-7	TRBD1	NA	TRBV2	TGTGCCAGCAGTGAGGGGCAGGGGGCGAGCGAGCAGTACTTC	CASSEGQGASEQYF
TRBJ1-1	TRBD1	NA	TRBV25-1	TGTGCCAGCAGTGAATATATTCGGGACAGAGGAGCTTTCTTT	CASSEYIRDRGAFF
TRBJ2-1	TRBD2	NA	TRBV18	TGTGCCAGCTCACCAGGACTAGCGGGGGGTAGAAATGAGCAGTTCTTC	CASSPGLAGGRNEQFF
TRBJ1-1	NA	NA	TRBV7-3	TGTGCCACCAGGAAGGAGATGAACACTGAAGCTTTCTTT	CATRKEMNTEAFF
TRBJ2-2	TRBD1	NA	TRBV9	TGTGCCAGCAGCCCAACGGGACAGGGGGCCGGGGAGCTGTTTTTT	CASSPTGQGAGELFF
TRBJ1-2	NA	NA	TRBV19	TGTGCCAGTTCTGCAGGGGACTATGGCTACACCTTC	CASSAGDYGYTF
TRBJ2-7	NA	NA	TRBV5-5	TGTGCCAGCAGCAAGGACTCTAACTCCTACGAGCAGTACTTC	CASSKDSNSYEQYF
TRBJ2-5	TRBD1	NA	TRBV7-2	TGTGCCAGCAGCCCCCGAAGCGCGGACAGGGGGAAAGAGACCCAGTACTTC	CASSPRSADRGKETQYF
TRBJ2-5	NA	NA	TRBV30	TGTGCCACTACCGGGGTAACACAAGAGACCCAGTACTTC	CATTGVTQETQYF
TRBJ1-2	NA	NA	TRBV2	TGTGCCAGCAGTTATCAGGGTTTTAACTATGGCTACACCTTC	CASSYQGFNYGYTF
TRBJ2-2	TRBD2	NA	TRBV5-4	TGTGCCAGCAGCCGGGCGGGGGGCGACACCGGGGAGCTGTTTTTT	CASSRAGGDTGELFF
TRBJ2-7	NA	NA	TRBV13	TGTGCCAGCAGCTTAGAAGGCGGGGGCCTGAACTACGAGCAGTACTTC	CASSLEGGGLNYEQYF
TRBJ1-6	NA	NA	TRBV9	TGTGCCAGCAGCGTAGGGTTGGGGCGCTCCTATAATTCACCCCTCCACTTT	CASSVGLGRSYNSPLHF
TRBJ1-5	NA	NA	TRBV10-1	TGCGCAAAGCACGGAGCTTATAGCAATCAGCCCCAGCATTTT	CAKHGAYSNQPQHF
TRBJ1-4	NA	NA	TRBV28	TGTGCCAGCAGCCCCGCCGGGGGGTCTAATGAAAAACTGTTTTTT	CASSPAGGSNEKLFF
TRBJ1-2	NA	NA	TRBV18	TGTGCCAGCTCACCAGCGCAGGAGGGCTATGGCTACACCTTC	CASSPAQEGYGYTF
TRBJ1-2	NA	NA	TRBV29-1	TGCAGCGTTGAAGACCAGGGCGGCGGCTACACCTTC	CSVEDQGGGYTF
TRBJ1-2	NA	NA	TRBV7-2	TGTGCCAGCAGCTTACGGGGGAGCTATGGCTACACCTTC	CASSLRGSYGYTF